Included here is one T cell receptor (beta chain) sequence, with context. The antigen is not known. The sample originates from a study of T cell responses to AZD1222 COVID-19 vaccine. The V end lost 6 bases, the J end lost 15 bases, and 9 bases lay between the germline ends. Germline V gives CDR1 SGHTA, CDR2 FQGTGA. The CDR3 is made up of 9 amino acids. Study outcomes and limitations: Donors skewed white British and female; clonal diversity was possibly underestimated.

Sequencing used immunoSEQ multiplex PCR; TCRdb keeps in-frame clones, though not all of them. The profile shows about 180,000 clones, around 90% of them singletons. Source: peripheral blood, taken 28 days after the second AZD1222 dose. The chain links TRBV7-3 to TRBJ2-1; the D is unclear. This TCR was recovered from an adult who received the AZD1222 COVID-19 vaccine. CDR3 in amino acids: CASSFSLFF. As DNA, the CDR3 is TGTGCCAGCAGTTTTTCCTTGTTCTTC.